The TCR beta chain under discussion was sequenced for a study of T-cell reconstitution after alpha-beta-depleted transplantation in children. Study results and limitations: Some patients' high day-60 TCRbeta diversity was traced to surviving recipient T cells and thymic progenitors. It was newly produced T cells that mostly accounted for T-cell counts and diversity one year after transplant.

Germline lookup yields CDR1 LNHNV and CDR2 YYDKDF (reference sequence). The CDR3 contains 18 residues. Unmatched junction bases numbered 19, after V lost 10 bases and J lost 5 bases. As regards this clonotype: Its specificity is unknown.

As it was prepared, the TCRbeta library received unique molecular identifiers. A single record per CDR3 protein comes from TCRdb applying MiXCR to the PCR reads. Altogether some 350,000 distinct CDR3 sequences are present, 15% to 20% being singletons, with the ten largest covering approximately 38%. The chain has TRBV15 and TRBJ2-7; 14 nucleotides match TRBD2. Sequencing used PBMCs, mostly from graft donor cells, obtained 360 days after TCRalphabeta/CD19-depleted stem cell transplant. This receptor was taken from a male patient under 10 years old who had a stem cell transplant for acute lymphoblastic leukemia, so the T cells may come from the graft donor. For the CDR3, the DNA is TGTGCCATTGGGCGTGGCCCTGAGGGACTAGCGGGAGTTCACGAGCAGTACTTC. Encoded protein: CAIGRGPEGLAGVHEQYF.